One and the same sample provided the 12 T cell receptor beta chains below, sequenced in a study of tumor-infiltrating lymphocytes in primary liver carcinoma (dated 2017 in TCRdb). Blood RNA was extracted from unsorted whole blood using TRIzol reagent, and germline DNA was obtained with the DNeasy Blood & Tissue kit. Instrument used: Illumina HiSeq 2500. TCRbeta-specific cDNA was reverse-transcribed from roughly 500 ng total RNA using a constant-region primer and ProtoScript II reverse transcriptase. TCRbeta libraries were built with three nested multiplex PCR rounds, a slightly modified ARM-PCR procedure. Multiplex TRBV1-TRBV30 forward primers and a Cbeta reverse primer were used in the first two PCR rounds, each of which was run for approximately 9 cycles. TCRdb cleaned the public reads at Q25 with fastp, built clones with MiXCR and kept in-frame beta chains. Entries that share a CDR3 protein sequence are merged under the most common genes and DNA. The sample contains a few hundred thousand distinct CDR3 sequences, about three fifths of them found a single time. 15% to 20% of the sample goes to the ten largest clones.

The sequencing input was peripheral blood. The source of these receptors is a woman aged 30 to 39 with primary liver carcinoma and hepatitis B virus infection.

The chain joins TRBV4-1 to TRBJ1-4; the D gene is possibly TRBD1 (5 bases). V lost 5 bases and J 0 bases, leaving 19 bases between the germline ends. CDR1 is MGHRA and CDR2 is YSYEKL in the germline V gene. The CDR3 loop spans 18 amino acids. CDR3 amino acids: CASSYASGVLATNEKLFF. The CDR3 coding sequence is TGCGCCAGCAGCTACGCCTCGGGGGTACTTGCAACTAATGAAAAACTGTTTTTT.

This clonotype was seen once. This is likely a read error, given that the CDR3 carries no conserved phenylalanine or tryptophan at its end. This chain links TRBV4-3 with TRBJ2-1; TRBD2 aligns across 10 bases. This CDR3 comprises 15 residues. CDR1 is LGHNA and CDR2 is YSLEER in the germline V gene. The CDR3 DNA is TGCGCCAGCAGCTCTAGCGGGAGAACTTACATTGAGCAGTTCCTC. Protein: CASSSSGRTYIEQFL.

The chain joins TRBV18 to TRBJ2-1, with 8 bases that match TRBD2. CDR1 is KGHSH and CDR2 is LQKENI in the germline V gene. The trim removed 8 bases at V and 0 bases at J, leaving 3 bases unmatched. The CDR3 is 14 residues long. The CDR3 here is CASRTSSSYNEQFF. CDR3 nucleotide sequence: TGTGCCAGCAGGACTAGCAGCTCCTACAATGAGCAGTTCTTC.

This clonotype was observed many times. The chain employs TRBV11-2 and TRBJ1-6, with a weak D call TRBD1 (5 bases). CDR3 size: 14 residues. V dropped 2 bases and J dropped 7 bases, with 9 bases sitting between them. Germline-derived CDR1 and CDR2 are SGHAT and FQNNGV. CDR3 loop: CASSLMGGNSPLHF. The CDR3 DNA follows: TGTGCCAGCAGCTTAATGGGGGGAAATTCACCCCTCCACTTT. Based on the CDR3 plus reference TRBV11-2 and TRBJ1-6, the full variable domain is EAGVAQSPRYKIIEKRQSVAFWCNPISGHATLYWYQQILGQGPKLLIQFQNNGVVDDSQLPKDRFSAERLKGVDSTLKIQPAKLEDSAVYLCASSLMGGNSPLHFGNGTRLTVT.

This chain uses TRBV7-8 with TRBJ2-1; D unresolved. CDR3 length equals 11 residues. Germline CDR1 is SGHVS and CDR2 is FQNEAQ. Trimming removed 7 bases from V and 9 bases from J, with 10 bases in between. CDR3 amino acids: CASNRDSEQFF. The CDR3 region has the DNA TGTGCCAGCAACCGAGATAGTGAGCAGTTCTTC.

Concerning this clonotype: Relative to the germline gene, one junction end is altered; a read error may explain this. CDR3 in amino acids: CASSSNNKGDTQYF. DNA for the CDR3: TGTGCAAGCAGCTCCAATAACAAAGGAGATACGCAGTATTTT. The rearrangement links TRBV11-2 to TRBJ2-3; D not certain. The CDR3 is made up of 14 amino acids. Germline V CDR1 and CDR2: SGHAT, FQNNGV.

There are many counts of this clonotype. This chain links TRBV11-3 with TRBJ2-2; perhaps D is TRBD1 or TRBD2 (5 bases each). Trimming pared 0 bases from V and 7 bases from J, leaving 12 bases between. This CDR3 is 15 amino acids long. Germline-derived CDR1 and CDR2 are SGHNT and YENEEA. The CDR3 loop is CASSLEGTDLGELFF. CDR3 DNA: TGTGCCAGCAGCTTAGAGGGGACGGACCTCGGGGAGCTGTTTTTT.

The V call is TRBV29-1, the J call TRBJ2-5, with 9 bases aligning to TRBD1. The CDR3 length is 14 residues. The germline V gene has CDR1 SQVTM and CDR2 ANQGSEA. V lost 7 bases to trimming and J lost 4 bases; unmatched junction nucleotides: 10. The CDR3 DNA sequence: TGCAGCGCCCCTGGACAGGGGAATCGAGAGACCCAGTACTTC. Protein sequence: CSAPGQGNRETQYF.

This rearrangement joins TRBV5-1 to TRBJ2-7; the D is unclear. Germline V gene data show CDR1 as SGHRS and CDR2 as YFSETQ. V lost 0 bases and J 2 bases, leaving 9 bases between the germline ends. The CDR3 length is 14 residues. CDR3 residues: CASSLGRPPYEQYF. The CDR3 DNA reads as TGCGCCAGCAGCTTGGGGAGACCGCCCTACGAGCAGTACTTC.

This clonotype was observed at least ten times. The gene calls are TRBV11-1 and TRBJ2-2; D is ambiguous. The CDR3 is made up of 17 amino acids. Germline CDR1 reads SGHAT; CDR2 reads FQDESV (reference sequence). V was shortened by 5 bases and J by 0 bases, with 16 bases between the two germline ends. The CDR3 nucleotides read TGTGCCAGCAGCCGACCTGACCGGGTTACGAACACCGGGGAGCTGTTTTTT. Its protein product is CASSRPDRVTNTGELFF.

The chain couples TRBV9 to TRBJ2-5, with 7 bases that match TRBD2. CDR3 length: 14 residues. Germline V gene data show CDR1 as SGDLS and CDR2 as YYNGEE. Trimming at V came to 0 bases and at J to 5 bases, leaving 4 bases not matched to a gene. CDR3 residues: CASSVDGRHETQYF. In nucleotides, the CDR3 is TGTGCCAGCAGCGTAGACGGGAGGCATGAGACCCAGTACTTC.

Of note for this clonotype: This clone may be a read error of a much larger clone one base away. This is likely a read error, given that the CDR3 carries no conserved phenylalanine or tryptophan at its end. For the CDR3, the DNA is TGTGCCAGCAGCCAAAGGGGAGGAGAGTCACCCCTCCACCTT. Translated: CASSQRGGESPLHL. The V and J genes are TRBV4-2 and TRBJ1-6, with a possible D match to TRBD1 (5 bases). V was clipped by 2 bases and J by 10 bases, with 12 bases between them. Germline V gene sequence: CDR1 LGHNA, CDR2 YNFKEQ. The CDR3 is 14 residues long.